This T cell receptor beta chain appears in the sequencing data of a study of persistence of HIV-infected CD4 T cells. CDR3 length equals 15 residues. Germline CDR1 and CDR2: LNHNV and YYDKDF (reference sequence). V shed 3 bases, J shed 3 bases, and the junction held 7 bases outside the gene matches. Anti-CD3/anti-CD28 beads served as a nonspecific positive control stimulus. Sorting selected CD4+ T cells upregulating both CD40 ligand and CD69. This was the immunoSEQ version 4 assay in survey mode. Clones were sequenced by immunoSEQ multiplex PCR, and TCRdb holds only the in-frame ones, with some missing. The data show more than 35,000 clones, about 89% seen once. This clone was detected only once. As yet, its antigen is unknown.

The source was CD4+ T cells sorted from PBMCs after roughly 18-hour stimulation, collected from a patient who received antiretroviral therapy. The chain joins TRBV15 to TRBJ1-2; 7 bases line up with TRBD1. The origin of this receptor is an adult man with HIV who was CMV-seropositive. Here the CDR3 reads CATSRGLQGDYGYTF. The CDR3, as DNA: TGTGCCACCAGCAGGGGTTTGCAGGGGGACTATGGCTACACCTTC.